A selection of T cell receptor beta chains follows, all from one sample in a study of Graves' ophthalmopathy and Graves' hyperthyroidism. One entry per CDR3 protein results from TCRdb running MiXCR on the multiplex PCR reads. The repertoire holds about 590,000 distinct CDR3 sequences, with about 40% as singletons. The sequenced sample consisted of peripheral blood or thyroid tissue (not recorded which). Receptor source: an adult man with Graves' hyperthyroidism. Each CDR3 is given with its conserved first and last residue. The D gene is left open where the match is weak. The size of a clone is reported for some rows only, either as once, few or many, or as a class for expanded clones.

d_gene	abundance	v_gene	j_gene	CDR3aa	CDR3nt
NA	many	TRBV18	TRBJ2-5	CASSRRQQETQYF	TGTGCCAGCTCACGTCGGCAACAAGAGACCCAGTACTTC
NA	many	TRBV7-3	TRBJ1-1	CASSLGHLQNTEAFF	TGTGCCAGCAGCTTGGGACACTTACAGAACACTGAAGCTTTCTTT
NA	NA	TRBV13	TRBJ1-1	CASSLEGGTQAFF	TGTGCCAGCAGCTTAGAAGGAGGGACTCAAGCTTTCTTT
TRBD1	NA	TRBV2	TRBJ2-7	CATRDRYYEQYF	TGTGCCACCCGGGACAGGTATTACGAGCAGTACTTC
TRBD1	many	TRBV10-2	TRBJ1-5	CASGQGGSNQPQHF	TGCGCCAGCGGACAGGGGGGTAGCAATCAGCCCCAGCATTTT
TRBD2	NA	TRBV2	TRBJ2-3	CASSGPVAGGSTDTQYF	TGTGCCAGCAGTGGGCCCGTAGCGGGGGGTTCCACAGATACGCAGTATTTT
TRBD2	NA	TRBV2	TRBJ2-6	CASKSGEVTGANVLTF	TGTGCCAGCAAAAGCGGGGAAGTTACTGGGGCCAACGTCCTGACTTTC
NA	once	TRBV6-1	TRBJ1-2	CASSGAGIRGNYGYTF	TGTGCCAGCAGTGGGGCGGGGATTCGGGGTAACTATGGCTACACCTTC
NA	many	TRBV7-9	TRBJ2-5	CASSLFPQYRETQYF	TGTGCCAGCAGCTTATTTCCCCAGTATCGAGAGACCCAGTACTTC
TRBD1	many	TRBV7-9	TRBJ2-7	CASSLRQGSTYEQYF	TGTGCCAGCAGCTTGAGACAGGGGTCGACCTACGAGCAGTACTTC
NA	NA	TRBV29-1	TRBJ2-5	CSVGPRMQETQYF	TGCAGCGTAGGGCCACGGATGCAAGAGACCCAGTACTTC
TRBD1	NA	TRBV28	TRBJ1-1	CASSTGQSNTEAFF	TGTGCCAGCAGCACGGGACAGTCGAACACTGAAGCTTTCTTT
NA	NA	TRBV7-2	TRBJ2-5	CASSLEFNQPQYF	TGTGCCAGCAGCTTGGAGTTTAATCAGCCCCAGTACTTC
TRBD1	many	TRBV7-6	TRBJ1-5	CASSLGTGQIPGQPQHF	TGTGCCAGCAGCTTAGGGACAGGGCAGATCCCAGGTCAGCCCCAGCATTTT
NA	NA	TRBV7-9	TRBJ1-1	CADSMNTEAFF	TGTGCCGACAGCATGAACACTGAAGCCTTCTTT
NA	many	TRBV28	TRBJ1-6	CASSPGQFYNSPLHF	TGTGCCAGCAGCCCAGGACAGTTTTATAATTCACCCCTCCACTTT
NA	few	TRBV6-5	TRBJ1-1	CASSYSGLGNTEAFF	TGTGCCAGCAGTTACTCAGGGCTGGGGAACACTGAAGCTTTCTTT
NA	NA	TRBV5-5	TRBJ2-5	CASSLEGGVEETQYF	TGTGCCAGCAGCTTGGAAGGGGGAGTCGAAGAGACCCAGTACTTC
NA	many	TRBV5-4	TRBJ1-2	CASSIPWGSGGYTF	TGTGCCAGCAGCATCCCCTGGGGCTCCGGGGGCTACACCTTC
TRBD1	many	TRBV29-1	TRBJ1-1	CSVEGQGRSEAFF	TGCAGCGTTGAAGGACAGGGCCGGTCTGAAGCTTTCTTT
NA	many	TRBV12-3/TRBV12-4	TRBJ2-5	CASVAEFVGETQYF	TGTGCCAGCGTTGCGGAGTTCGTAGGAGAGACCCAGTACTTC
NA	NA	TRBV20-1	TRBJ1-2	CSAHSPDGYTF	TGCAGTGCTCACAGTCCTGATGGCTACACCTTC
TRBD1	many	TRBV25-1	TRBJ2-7	CASSEFRTGGIGKQYF	TGTGCCAGCAGTGAATTTCGGACAGGGGGCATCGGGAAGCAGTACTTC
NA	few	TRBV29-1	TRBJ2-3	CSETRTSPDTQYF	TGCAGCGAGACTAGGACCTCCCCAGATACGCAGTATTTT
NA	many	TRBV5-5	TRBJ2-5	CASSSRVEGYQETQYF	TGTGCCAGCAGCTCTCGGGTGGAGGGGTACCAAGAGACCCAGTACTTC
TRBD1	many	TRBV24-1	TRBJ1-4	CATSEGQGSESNEKLFF	TGTGCCACCAGTGAGGGACAGGGAAGTGAGAGCAATGAAAAACTGTTTTTT
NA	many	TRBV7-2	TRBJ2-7	CASSFPTNEQYF	TGTGCCAGCAGCTTTCCGACAAACGAGCAGTACTTC
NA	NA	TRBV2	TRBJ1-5	CASGGEGENSNQPQHF	TGTGCCAGCGGGGGGGAGGGAGAGAATAGCAATCAGCCCCAGCATTTT
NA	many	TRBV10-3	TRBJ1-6	CAISRQANNSPLHF	TGTGCCATCAGTCGACAGGCGAATAATTCACCCCTCCACTTT
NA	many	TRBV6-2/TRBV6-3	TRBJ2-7	CASSYGGDAAYEQYF	TGTGCCAGCAGTTACGGTGGGGACGCAGCCTACGAGCAGTACTTC
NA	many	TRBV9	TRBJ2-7	CASSVGGDGAYEQYF	TGTGCCAGCAGCGTAGGAGGGGACGGAGCCTACGAGCAGTACTTC
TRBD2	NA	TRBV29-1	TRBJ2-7	CSVNTGGSYEQYF	TGCAGCGTTAATACGGGAGGATCCTACGAGCAGTACTTC
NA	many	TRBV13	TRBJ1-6	CASSSRGSYNSPLHF	TGTGCCAGCAGCTCCAGGGGATCCTATAATTCACCCCTCCACTTT
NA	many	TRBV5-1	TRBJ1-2	CASSERNGANYGYTF	TGCGCCAGCAGCGAGAGGAACGGAGCTAACTATGGCTACACCTTC
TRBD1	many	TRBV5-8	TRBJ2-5	CASSLVGTGGLETQYF	TGTGCCAGCAGCTTGGTTGGGACAGGGGGCTTGGAGACCCAGTACTTC
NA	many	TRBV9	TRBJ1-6	CASSVGAENSPLHF	TGTGCCAGCAGCGTCGGGGCTGAGAATTCACCCCTCCACTTT
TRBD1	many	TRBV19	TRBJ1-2	CASSRGQLYGYTF	TGTGCCAGTAGTCGGGGACAGCTCTATGGCTACACCTTC
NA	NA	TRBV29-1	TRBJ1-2	CSLGGAGGYTF	TGCAGCTTGGGAGGGGCTGGTGGCTACACCTTC
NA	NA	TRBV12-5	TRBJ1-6	CASGPNGNNSPLHF	TGTGCTAGTGGTCCTAATGGGAATAATTCACCCCTCCACTTT
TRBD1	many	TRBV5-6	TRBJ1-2	CASSYWDRNDGYTF	TGTGCCAGCAGCTACTGGGACAGGAATGATGGCTACACCTTC
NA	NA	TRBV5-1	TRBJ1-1	CASSLNSEISEAFF	TGCGCCAGCAGCTTAAACAGCGAGATTTCTGAAGCTTTCTTT
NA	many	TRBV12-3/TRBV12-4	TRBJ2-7	CASSSVGPHEQYF	TGTGCCAGCAGTTCCGTGGGACCCCACGAGCAGTACTTC